Below, 30 T cell receptor beta chains from the same sample are listed, as sequenced in a study of blood T cells in healthy people across ages. The authors ran a second PCR of about 6 to 11 cycles using a sample-barcoded 5' primer and a J-beta primer mix. Using its own MiXCR run on the 5' RACE reads, TCRdb lists one record per CDR3 protein. The sample contains roughly 1 million distinct CDR3 sequences, roughly a quarter of which appear only once. Another study also made use of these data, one on T cells of mothers and their children.

Sequencing was done on a sample of blood. The receptors originated from a girl under 10 years old in good health.

J is TRBJ2-7 and V is TRBV28, with 7 bases fitting TRBD2. V dropped 2 bases and J dropped 6; count of bases not matched to a gene: 4. Per germline, CDR1 MDHEN and CDR2 SYDVKM. The CDR3 has 13 amino acids. The CDR3 is CASSLPGGAEQYF. The CDR3 region has the DNA TGTGCCAGCAGTTTACCGGGGGGAGCCGAGCAGTACTTC. The complete variable domain, with remaining parts taken from reference TRBV28 and TRBJ2-7, reads DVKVTQSSRYLVKRTGEKVFLECVQDMDHENMFWYRQDPGLGLRLIYFSYDVKMKEKGDIPEGYSVSREKKERFSLILESASTNQTSMYLCASSLPGGAEQYFGPGTRLTVT.

Concerning this clonotype: One junction end does not reproduce the germline sequence, and a read error may be involved. The CDR3 coding sequence is TGTGCCAGTAGTTTAACGGCCTCTCAAGAGACCCAGTACTTC. Its translation is CASSLTASQETQYF. The chain employs TRBV27 and TRBJ2-5; D unclear. There are 14 residues in the CDR3. Germline V gene sequence: CDR1 MNHEY, CDR2 SMNVEV (reference sequence).

This clonotype showed up just a few times. The CDR3 DNA follows: TGTGCCAGCAGTTACTCCCCCGCCTACAATGAGCAGTTCTTC. As protein: CASSYSPAYNEQFF. The chain uses TRBV28 and TRBJ2-1; D unclear. The CDR3 is 14 residues long. CDR1 is MDHEN and CDR2 is SYDVKM in the germline V gene. The ends were cut back, 4 bases at V and 2 bases at J, with 9 bases in the middle. Together with reference TRBV28 and TRBJ2-1, the CDR3 gives the full variable domain: DVKVTQSSRYLVKRTGEKVFLECVQDMDHENMFWYRQDPGLGLRLIYFSYDVKMKEKGDIPEGYSVSREKKERFSLILESASTNQTSMYLCASSYSPAYNEQFFGPGTRLTVL.

The J gene is TRBJ2-5, the V gene TRBV3-1; no clear D gene. Between the trimmed V and J ends, which lost 8 bases and 1 base, there was a span of 11 bases. The CDR3 totals 13 residues. Looked up from germline, CDR1 is LGHDT and CDR2 is YNNKEL (reference sequence). For the CDR3, the DNA is TGTGCCAGCTGTAGAACACGCCAAGAGACCCAGTACTTC. It specifies CASCRTRQETQYF.

The chain is built from TRBV20-1 and TRBJ2-5; possibly TRBD2 for D (5 bases). The CDR3 is made up of 10 amino acids. The germline V and J ends were trimmed by 5 bases and 9 bases, with 10 bases remaining between them. Germline loops: CDR1 DFQATT, CDR2 SNEGSKA (reference sequence). The CDR3 region is CSAVEGSQYF. The CDR3 region has the DNA TGCAGTGCTGTCGAGGGATCCCAGTACTTC.

This clonotype was detected only a few times. This sequence joins TRBV5-1 and TRBJ1-1; D not certain. With 2 bases removed from V and 2 bases from J, the gap between germline ends came to 10 bases. Germline CDR1 reads SGHRS; CDR2 reads YFSETQ. This CDR3 comprises 14 residues. CDR3 sequence: CASSFGSTNTEAFF. The CDR3, as DNA: TGCGCCAGCAGCTTTGGTTCGACAAACACTGAAGCTTTCTTT.

The V gene is TRBV20-1, the J gene TRBJ2-5, with D possibly being TRBD2 (6 bases). The CDR3 consists of 14 residues. Trimming pared 6 bases from V and 5 bases from J, leaving 19 bases between. CDR1 is DFQATT and CDR2 is SNEGSKA in the germline V gene (reference sequence). For the CDR3, the DNA is TGCAGTGCCAAGACTAGTGTGAACGGTGAGACCCAGTACTTC. Residues: CSAKTSVNGETQYF.

This clonotype was observed a few times. The gene calls are TRBV25-1 and TRBJ2-1; D may be TRBD1 or TRBD2 (7 bases each). Trimming removed 3 bases at V and 9 bases at J, with 15 bases between. The CDR3 covers 14 residues. Germline assignment: CDR1 MGHDK and CDR2 SYGVNS. The CDR3 DNA reads TGTGCCAGCAGTGAGGGAAGCGGGGACAGTGAGCAGTTCTTC. It yields the protein CASSEGSGDSEQFF.

The CDR3 reads CSVDARERTDTQYF. CDR3 nucleotide sequence: TGCAGCGTTGATGCCAGGGAGCGGACAGATACGCAGTATTTT. The chain uses TRBV29-1 and TRBJ2-3; possibly TRBD1 or TRBD2 for D (5 bases each). Trimming removed 3 bases at V and 3 bases at J, with 13 bases between. The germline V gene has CDR1 SQVTM and CDR2 ANQGSEA. The CDR3 runs 14 residues.

This clonotype was counted only a few times. J is TRBJ2-3 and V is TRBV9; TRBD1 matches at 7 bases. Germline V lookup: CDR1 SGDLS, CDR2 YYNGEE. V lost 0 bases, J lost 2 bases, and 3 bases stayed unmatched. This CDR3 has 15 amino acids. The CDR3 region is CASSVEGTATDTQYF. The CDR3 DNA sequence: TGTGCCAGCAGCGTAGAAGGGACAGCCACAGATACGCAGTATTTT.

J is TRBJ2-5 and V is TRBV7-2; possibly TRBD2 for D (6 bases). Germline V gene data show CDR1 as SGHTA and CDR2 as FQGNSA. This CDR3 has 15 residues. Trimming took 4 bases from V and 3 from J, leaving 15 bases between them. CDR3 DNA sequence: TGTGCCAGCAGCTCCGCCGATAGCGGAGAAGAGACCCAGTACTTC. Protein product: CASSSADSGEETQYF.

This clonotype came up a few times. This chain joins TRBV7-2 and TRBJ2-3, with 12 bases that match TRBD2. This CDR3 contains 15 residues. Germline V gene data show CDR1 as SGHTA and CDR2 as FQGNSA. V lost 5 bases and J lost 4; bases outside the gene matches: 4. This chain's CDR3 is CASSGLAGGADTQYF. The CDR3 DNA follows: TGTGCCAGCAGCGGCCTAGCGGGGGGGGCAGATACGCAGTATTTT. The entire variable domain, with the rest obtained from reference TRBV7-2 and TRBJ2-3, is as follows: GAGVSQSPSNKVTEKGKDVELRCDPISGHTALYWYRQSLGQGLEFLIYFQGNSAPDKSGLPSDRFSAERTGGSVSTLTIQRTQQEDSAVYLCASSGLAGGADTQYFGPGTRLTVL.

This clonotype was detected once. The CDR3 loop is CASSRHPREVEDTQYF. The CDR3 DNA sequence: TGTGCCAGCAGCCGACACCCGAGGGAGGTCGAAGATACGCAGTATTTT. The V call is TRBV11-2, the J call TRBJ2-3; TRBD2 is a possible D gene (6 bases). The CDR3 sequence is 16 residues long. Between the trimmed V and J ends, which lost 5 bases and 5 bases, there was a span of 20 bases. In germline, CDR1 is SGHAT, CDR2 FQNNGV.

This clonotype occurred a few times. V usage is TRBV7-6 and J usage is TRBJ2-2, with TRBD1 matching over 10 bases. The CDR3 consists of 17 residues. With V trimmed by 0 bases and J by 5 bases, 6 bases remained unmatched. From germline, CDR1 is SGHVS and CDR2 FNYEAQ. The CDR3 DNA reads as TGTGCCAGCAGCTTAGCATACGGGACAGGGGCGACCGGGGAGCTGTTTTTT. Encoded protein: CASSLAYGTGATGELFF.

The chain links TRBV25-1 to TRBJ1-5, with D perhaps matching TRBD1 (6 bases). CDR1 is MGHDK and CDR2 is SYGVNS in the germline V gene. Trimming left V 8 bases short and J 0 bases short, with 11 bases between. The CDR3 covers 14 residues. The CDR3 nucleotides read TGTGCCAGCCAGGGACATTATAGCAATCAGCCCCAGCATTTT. The encoded protein is CASQGHYSNQPQHF.

This clonotype was observed a few times. This sequence joins TRBV6-1 and TRBJ2-5; the D is unclear. The last part of the DNA fits TRBJ2-1 better; the J call may be wrong. CDR3 length: 15 amino acids. Germline values: CDR1 MNHNS, CDR2 SASEGT. The CDR3 bases are TGTGCCAGCAGGAAAGGCAGGACCGAGAGCGATGAGCAGTTCTTC. It yields the protein CASRKGRTESDEQFF.

DNA for the CDR3: TGTGCCAGCAGCTTCTCCCGGGACGGTAGCGGGACCACAGATACGCAGTATTTT. This sequence encodes CASSFSRDGSGTTDTQYF. The chain joins TRBV7-8 to TRBJ2-3, with 8 nucleotides matching TRBD2. Unmatched junction bases numbered 13, after V lost 3 bases and J lost 2 bases. CDR1 is SGHVS, CDR2 FQNEAQ, per germline. The CDR3 extends over 18 amino acids.

This clonotype was found once. The chain is built from TRBV5-5 and TRBJ2-7; D is undetermined. Germline values: CDR1 SGHKS, CDR2 YYEKEE (reference sequence). The CDR3 covers 13 residues. V lost 4 bases and J 4 bases, leaving 12 bases between the germline ends. The DNA for the CDR3 is TGTGCCAGCAGCCCGGCTGGGATTTACGAGCAGTACTTC. Protein sequence: CASSPAGIYEQYF.

V usage is TRBV4-3 and J usage is TRBJ2-5; 11 bases are shared with TRBD2. Germline-derived CDR1 and CDR2 are LGHNA and YSLEER. V was pared by 4 bases and J by 5 bases, with 6 bases of the junction left unmatched. The CDR3 is 15 amino acids. As DNA, the CDR3 is TGCGCCAGCAGCCGGGAGATAGCGGGGGGGGAGACCCAGTACTTC. It specifies CASSREIAGGETQYF.

The CDR3 region has the DNA TGTGCCAGCAGTGCCAGCGGGGGGTCCGACGGGGAGCTGTTTTTT. Its protein is CASSASGGSDGELFF. This chain uses TRBV12-3 or TRBV12-4 with TRBJ2-2; 9 positions agree with TRBD2. Trimming at V came to 5 bases and at J to 7 bases, leaving 8 bases not matched to a gene. This CDR3 is 15 amino acids long.

This clonotype was seen only a few times. This chain links TRBV6-6 with TRBJ2-5; D may correspond to TRBD1 or TRBD2 (6 bases each). CDR3 length: 16 amino acids. The germline gives CDR1 MNHNY, CDR2 SVGAGI (reference sequence). The ends were cut back, 2 bases at V and 5 bases at J, with 18 bases in the middle. The DNA for the CDR3 is TGTGCCAGCAGTTACCATTCGGGGGCTCCCAGTGAGACCCAGTACTTC. Protein: CASSYHSGAPSETQYF.

The chain joins TRBV20-1 to TRBJ2-3, with 8 bases that match TRBD2. The CDR3 contains 15 residues. Germline V gene data show CDR1 as DFQATT and CDR2 as SNEGSKA (reference sequence). V was pared by 6 bases and J by 2 bases, with 10 bases of the junction left unmatched. For the CDR3, the DNA is TGCAGTGCCACCCCCCTGCGGGAGGCCACAGATACGCAGTATTTT. Protein product: CSATPLREATDTQYF.

This clonotype came up a few times. This rearrangement joins TRBV7-2 to TRBJ2-3; tentative D call: TRBD1 (6 bases). Trimming stripped 8 bases from V and 6 bases from J, with 21 bases between. The CDR3 sequence is 15 residues long. Per the germline V gene, CDR1 is SGHTA and CDR2 is FQGNSA. CDR3 amino acids: CASPKTGQNIDTQYF. In nucleotides, the CDR3 is TGTGCCAGCCCCAAGACAGGACAAAATATTGATACGCAGTATTTT.

V gene TRBV6-1 combines with J gene TRBJ1-2, with D uncertain. Germline-derived CDR1 and CDR2 are MNHNS and SASEGT. The CDR3 is 14 residues long. The V and J ends lost 3 bases and 0 bases respectively, with 8 bases between them. The CDR3, as DNA: TGTGCCAGCAGTGATTGGGTCTCTAACTATGGCTACACCTTC. This codes for CASSDWVSNYGYTF.

This clonotype was seen a few times. The rearrangement links TRBV4-3 to TRBJ2-1; D perhaps matches TRBD2 (6 bases). The assigned J gene may be wrong: the sequence end matches TRBJ2-7 better. Per germline, CDR1 LGHNA and CDR2 YSLEER. The CDR3 has 14 amino acids. The CDR3 sequence: CASSQEDQEGEQYF. The CDR3, as DNA: TGCGCCAGCAGCCAAGAGGACCAGGAGGGCGAGCAGTACTTC.

This clonotype was detected a few times. The gene calls are TRBV7-9 and TRBJ2-1; D unresolved. The J call may be mistaken, given a closer DNA end match to TRBJ2-7. The CDR3 length is 15 residues. Germline V gene lookup returns CDR1 SEHNR and CDR2 FQNEAQ (reference sequence). CDR3 bases: TGTGCCAGCAGCCCCTCCTCCCCTCGGTCCTACGAGCAGTACTTC. Its translation is CASSPSSPRSYEQYF.

The sample holds a few counts of this clonotype. The rearrangement joins TRBV7-9 to TRBJ1-2; tentatively, D is TRBD1 (6 bases). V lost 5 bases to trimming and J lost 3 bases, with 25 bases between them. CDR1 and CDR2 from the germline V gene are SEHNR and FQNEAQ (reference sequence). This CDR3 is 18 amino acids long. The DNA of the CDR3 is TGTGCCAGCAGCACAAGTGGGGGGGGCCCAAGGTACCACTATGGCTACACCTTC. Its protein is CASSTSGGGPRYHYGYTF.

The table lists this clonotype with a few counts. J is TRBJ2-7 and V is TRBV28; D gene ambiguous. Trimming pared 8 bases from V and 2 bases from J, leaving 16 bases between. Germline V gives CDR1 MDHEN, CDR2 SYDVKM. This CDR3 has 14 residues. In DNA, the CDR3 is TGTGCCAGCCACCAATATCAGGCCACCTACGAGCAGTACTTC. This gives the protein CASHQYQATYEQYF.

V is TRBV28 and J is TRBJ2-3; D perhaps matches TRBD2 (6 bases). In germline, CDR1 is MDHEN, CDR2 SYDVKM. V lost 3 bases and J 2 bases, leaving 12 bases between the germline ends. This CDR3 spans 15 amino acids. Written as DNA, the CDR3 is TGTGCCAGCAGTTTGCCAGCGGACTACACAGATACGCAGTATTTT. It is translated as CASSLPADYTDTQYF.

The chain recombines TRBV29-1 with TRBJ1-2; the D is unclear. Trimming left V 2 bases short and J 8 bases short, with 12 bases between. CDR1 and CDR2 (germline): SQVTM, ANQGSEA. The CDR3 contains 12 residues. CDR3: CSVEPAGEGYTF. As DNA, the CDR3 is TGCAGCGTTGAACCCGCCGGGGAGGGCTACACCTTC.